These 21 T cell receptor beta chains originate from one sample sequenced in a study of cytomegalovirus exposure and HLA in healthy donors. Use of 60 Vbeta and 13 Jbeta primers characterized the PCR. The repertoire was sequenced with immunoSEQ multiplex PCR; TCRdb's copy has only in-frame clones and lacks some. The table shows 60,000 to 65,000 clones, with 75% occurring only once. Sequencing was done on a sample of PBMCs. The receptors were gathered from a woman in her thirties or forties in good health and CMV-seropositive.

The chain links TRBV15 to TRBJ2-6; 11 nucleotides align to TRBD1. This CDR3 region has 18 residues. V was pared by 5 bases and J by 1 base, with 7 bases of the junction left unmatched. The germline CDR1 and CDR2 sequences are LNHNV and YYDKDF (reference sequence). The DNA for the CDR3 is TGTGCCACCAGCCCCGGGACAGGGGGAGGTTCTGGGGCCAACGTCCTGACTTTC. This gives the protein CATSPGTGGGSGANVLTF.

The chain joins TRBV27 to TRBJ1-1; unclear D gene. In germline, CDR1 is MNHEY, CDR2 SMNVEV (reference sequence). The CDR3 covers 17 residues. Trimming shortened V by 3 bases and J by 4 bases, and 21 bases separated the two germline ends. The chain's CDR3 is CASSFYGFGGEPTEAFF. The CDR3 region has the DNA TGTGCCAGCAGTTTTTATGGCTTTGGTGGGGAGCCCACTGAAGCTTTCTTT.

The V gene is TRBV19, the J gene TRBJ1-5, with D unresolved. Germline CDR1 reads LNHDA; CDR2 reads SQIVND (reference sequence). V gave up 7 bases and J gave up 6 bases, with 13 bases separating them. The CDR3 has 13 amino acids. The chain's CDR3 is CASTQAHGQPQHF. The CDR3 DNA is TGTGCCAGTACCCAAGCCCACGGTCAGCCCCAGCATTTT.

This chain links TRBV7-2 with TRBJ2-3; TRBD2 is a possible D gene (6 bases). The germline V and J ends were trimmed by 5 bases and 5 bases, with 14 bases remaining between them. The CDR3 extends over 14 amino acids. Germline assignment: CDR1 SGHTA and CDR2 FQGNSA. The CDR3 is CASSLGDSRDTQYF. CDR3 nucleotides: TGTGCCAGCAGCCTTGGGGACTCGAGAGATACGCAGTATTTT.

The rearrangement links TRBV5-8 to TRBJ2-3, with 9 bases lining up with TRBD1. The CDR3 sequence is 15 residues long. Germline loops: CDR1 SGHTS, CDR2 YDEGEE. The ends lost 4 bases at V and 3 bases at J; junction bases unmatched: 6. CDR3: CASSADRGFTDTQYF. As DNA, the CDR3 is TGTGCCAGCAGCGCAGACAGGGGGTTTACAGATACGCAGTATTTT.

Here the CDR3 reads CASSRHQGGGYTF. CDR3 coding DNA: TGTGCCAGCAGTCGACATCAGGGGGGTGGCTACACCTTC. The chain employs TRBV28 and TRBJ1-2; the match to TRBD1 covers 7 bases. This CDR3 contains 13 residues. V was pared by 5 bases and J by 7 bases, with 7 bases of the junction left unmatched. The germline CDR1 and CDR2 sequences are MDHEN and SYDVKM.

For the CDR3, the DNA is TGTGCCACCTCGCAGGGCACGAATCAGCCCCAGCATTTT. Its protein is CATSQGTNQPQHF. V usage is TRBV15 and J usage is TRBJ1-5, with D maybe TRBD1 (5 bases). The CDR3 has 13 residues. Germline-derived CDR1 and CDR2 are LNHNV and YYDKDF (reference sequence). V shed 8 bases and J shed 4 bases, with 12 bases lying between them.

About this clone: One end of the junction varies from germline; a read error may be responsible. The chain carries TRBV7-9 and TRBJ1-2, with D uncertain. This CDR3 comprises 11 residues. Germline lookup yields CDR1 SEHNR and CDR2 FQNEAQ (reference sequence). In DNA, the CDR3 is TGTTCCAGCAGCGCGTTGCGGGGCTACACCTTC. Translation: CSSSALRGYTF.

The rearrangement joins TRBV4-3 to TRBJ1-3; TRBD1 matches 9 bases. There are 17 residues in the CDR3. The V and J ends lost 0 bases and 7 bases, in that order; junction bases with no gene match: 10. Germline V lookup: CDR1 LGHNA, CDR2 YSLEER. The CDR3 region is CASSQDADRGRFNTIYF. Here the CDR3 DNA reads TGCGCCAGCAGCCAAGATGCAGACAGGGGGAGGTTCAACACCATATATTTT.

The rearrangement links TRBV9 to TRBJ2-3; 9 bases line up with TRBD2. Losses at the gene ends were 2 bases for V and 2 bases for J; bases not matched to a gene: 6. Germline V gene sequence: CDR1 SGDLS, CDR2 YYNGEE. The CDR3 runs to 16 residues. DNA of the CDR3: TGTGCCAGCAGCGTGATAGCGGGGGACATCACAGATACGCAGTATTTT. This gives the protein CASSVIAGDITDTQYF.

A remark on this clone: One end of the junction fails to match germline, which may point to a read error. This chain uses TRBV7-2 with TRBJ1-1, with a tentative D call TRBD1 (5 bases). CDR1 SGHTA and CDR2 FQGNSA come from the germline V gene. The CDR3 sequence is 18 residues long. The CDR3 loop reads CASSLRVAGGLMNTGAFF. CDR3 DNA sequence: TGTGCCAGCAGCTTAAGAGTAGCGGGGGGTCTCATGAACACTGGAGCTTTCTTT.

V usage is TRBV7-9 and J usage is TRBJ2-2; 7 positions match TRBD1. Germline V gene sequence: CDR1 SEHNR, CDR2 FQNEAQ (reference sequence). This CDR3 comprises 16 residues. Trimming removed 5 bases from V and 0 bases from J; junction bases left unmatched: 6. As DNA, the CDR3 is TGTGCCAGCAGCCGGACAGGTCCCGCGAACACCGGGGAGCTGTTTTTT. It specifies CASSRTGPANTGELFF.

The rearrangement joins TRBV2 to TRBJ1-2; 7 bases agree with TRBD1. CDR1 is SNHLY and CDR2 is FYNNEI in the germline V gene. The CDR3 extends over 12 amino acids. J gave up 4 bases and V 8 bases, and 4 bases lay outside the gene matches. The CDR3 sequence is CASGGTAYGYTF. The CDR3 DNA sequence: TGTGCCAGCGGTGGGACAGCCTATGGCTACACCTTC.

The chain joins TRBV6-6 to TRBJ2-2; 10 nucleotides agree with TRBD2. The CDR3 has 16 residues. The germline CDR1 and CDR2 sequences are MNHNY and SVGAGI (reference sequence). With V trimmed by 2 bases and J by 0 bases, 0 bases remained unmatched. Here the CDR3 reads CASSYLAGANTGELFF. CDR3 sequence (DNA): TGTGCCAGCAGTTACCTAGCGGGGGCGAACACCGGGGAGCTGTTTTTT.

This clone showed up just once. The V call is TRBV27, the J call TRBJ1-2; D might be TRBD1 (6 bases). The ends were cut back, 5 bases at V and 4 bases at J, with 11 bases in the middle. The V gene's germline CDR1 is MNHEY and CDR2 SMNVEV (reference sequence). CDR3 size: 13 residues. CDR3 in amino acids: CASSPDRFYGYTF. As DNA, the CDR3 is TGTGCCAGCAGTCCCGACAGGTTCTATGGCTACACCTTC.

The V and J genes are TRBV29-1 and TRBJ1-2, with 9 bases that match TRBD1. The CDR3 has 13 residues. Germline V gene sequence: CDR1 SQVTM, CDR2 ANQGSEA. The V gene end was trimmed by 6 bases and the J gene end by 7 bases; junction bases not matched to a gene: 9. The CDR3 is CSVAPTGGGGYTF. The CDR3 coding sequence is TGCAGCGTGGCCCCGACAGGGGGGGGTGGCTACACCTTC.

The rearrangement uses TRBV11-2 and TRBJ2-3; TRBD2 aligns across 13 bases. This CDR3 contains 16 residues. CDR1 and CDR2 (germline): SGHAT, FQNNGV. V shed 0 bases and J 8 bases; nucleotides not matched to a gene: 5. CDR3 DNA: TGTGCCAGCAGCTTAGAACTAGCGGGGGGGCACAGTACGCAGTATTTT. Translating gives CASSLELAGGHSTQYF.

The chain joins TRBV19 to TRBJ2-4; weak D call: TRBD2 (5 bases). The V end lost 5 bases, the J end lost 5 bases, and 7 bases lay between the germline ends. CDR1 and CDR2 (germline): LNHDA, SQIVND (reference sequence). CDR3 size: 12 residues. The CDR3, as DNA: TGTGCCAGTAGTCGGGGTGAAAACATTCAGTACTTC. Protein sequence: CASSRGENIQYF.

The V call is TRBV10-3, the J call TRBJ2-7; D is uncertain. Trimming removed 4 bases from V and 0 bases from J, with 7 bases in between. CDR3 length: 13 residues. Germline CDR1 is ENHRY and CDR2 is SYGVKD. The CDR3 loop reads CAISGARSYEQYF. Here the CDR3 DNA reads TGTGCCATCAGTGGGGCACGCTCCTACGAGCAGTACTTC.

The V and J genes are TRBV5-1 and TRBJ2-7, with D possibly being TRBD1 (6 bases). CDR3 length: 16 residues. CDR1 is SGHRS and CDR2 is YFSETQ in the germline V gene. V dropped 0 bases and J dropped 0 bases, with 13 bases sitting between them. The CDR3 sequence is CASSLATGVFSYEQYF. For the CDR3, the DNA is TGCGCCAGCAGCTTGGCGACAGGAGTATTCTCCTACGAGCAGTACTTC.

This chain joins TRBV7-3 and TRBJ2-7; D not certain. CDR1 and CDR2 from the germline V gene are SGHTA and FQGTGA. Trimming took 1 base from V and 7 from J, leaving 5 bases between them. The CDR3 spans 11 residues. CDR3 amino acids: CASSLMEEQYF. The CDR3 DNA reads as TGTGCCAGCAGCTTAATGGAGGAGCAGTACTTC.